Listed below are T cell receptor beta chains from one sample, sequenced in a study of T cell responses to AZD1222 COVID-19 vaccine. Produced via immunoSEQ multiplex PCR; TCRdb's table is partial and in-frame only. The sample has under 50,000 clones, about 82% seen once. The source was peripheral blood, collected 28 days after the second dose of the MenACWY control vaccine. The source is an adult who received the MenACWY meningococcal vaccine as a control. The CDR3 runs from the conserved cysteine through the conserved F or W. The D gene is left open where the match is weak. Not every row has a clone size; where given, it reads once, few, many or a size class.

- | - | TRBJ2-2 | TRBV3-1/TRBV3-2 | TGTGCCAGCAGCCACACCGGGGAGCTGTTTTTT | CASSHTGELFF
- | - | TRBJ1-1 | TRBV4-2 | TGTGCCAGCAGCCAAGGGGTAGGAGGGGGAGCTGAAGCTTTCTTT | CASSQGVGGGAEAFF
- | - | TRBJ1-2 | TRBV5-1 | TGCGCCAGCAGCGCCAACCGGGACACGTTTCCAAACTATGGCTACACCTTC | CASSANRDTFPNYGYTF
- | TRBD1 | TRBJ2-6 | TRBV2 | TGTGCCAGCAGCGATGACAGGGGGCAATTTCACGTCCTGACTTTC | CASSDDRGQFHVLTF
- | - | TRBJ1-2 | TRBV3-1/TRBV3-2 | TGTGCCAGCAGCCGGAATGGAAACTATGGCTACACCTTC | CASSRNGNYGYTF
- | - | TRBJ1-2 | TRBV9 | TGTGCCAGCAGCGCCCGCCGGGACACAAAATTAGCTAACTATGGCTACACCTTC | CASSARRDTKLANYGYTF
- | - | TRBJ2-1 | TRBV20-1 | TGCAGTGCCAAATCATACGAGCAGTTCTTC | CSAKSYEQFF
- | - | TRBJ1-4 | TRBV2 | TGTGCCAGCAGTTTCCGGGATTTGGATGAAAAACTGTTTTTT | CASSFRDLDEKLFF
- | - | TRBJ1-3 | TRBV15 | TGTGCCACCAGCCCCGTGGGCCTAAGCTCTGGAAACACCATATATTTT | CATSPVGLSSGNTIYF
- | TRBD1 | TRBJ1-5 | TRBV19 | TGTGCCAGTAGCCGCGGACAGGGAAATAGCAATCAGCCCCAGCATTTT | CASSRGQGNSNQPQHF
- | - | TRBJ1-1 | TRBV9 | TGTGCCAGCAGCGGACGGACGGGGAACACTGAAGCTTTCTTT | CASSGRTGNTEAFF
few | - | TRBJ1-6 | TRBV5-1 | TGCGCCAGGGGATTCTCGTTAGGTCCTCAAGGGAATTCACCCCTCCACTTT | CARGFSLGPQGNSPLHF
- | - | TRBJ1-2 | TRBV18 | TGTGCCAGCTCACCATCTCGGGGCTATGGCTACACCTTC | CASSPSRGYGYTF
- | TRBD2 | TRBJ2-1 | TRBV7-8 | TGTGCCAGCAACTCGAACTCTTACGCGACTAGCGGGGGTCGGAATGAGCAGTTCTTC | CASNSNSYATSGGRNEQFF
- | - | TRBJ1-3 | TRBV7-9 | TGTGCCAGCAGCTTCGGGCGGAGGACCTCTGGAAACACCATATATTTT | CASSFGRRTSGNTIYF
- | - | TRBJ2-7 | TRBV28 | TGTGCCAGCAGTTTATCTACTAGGATTGGCTACGAGCAGTACTTC | CASSLSTRIGYEQYF